Listed here are 21 T cell receptor beta chains from one sample, sequenced in a study of CD8 T cells in Susac syndrome. Random-hexamer reverse transcription was applied to about 0.45 to 1 ug RNA. TCRdb re-derived calls from the immunoSEQ multiplex PCR reads in MiXCR, one entry per CDR3 protein. This sample has about 200,000 distinct CDR3 sequences; approximately 95% occur once, and the top ten carry 0.082%. The sequenced material came from CD4+ T cells from PBMCs. The receptor set was obtained from a human donor with multiple sclerosis.

This chain connects TRBV12-3 or TRBV12-4 to TRBJ1-2, with 12 bases that match TRBD1. This CDR3 is built from 13 residues. Unmatched junction bases numbered 4, after V lost 6 bases and J lost 8 bases. CDR3 sequence reads: CASSFGTGGGYTF. CDR3 bases: TGTGCCAGCAGCTTTGGGACAGGGGGCGGCTACACCTTC.

V usage is TRBV9 and J usage is TRBJ2-3; D unclear. The CDR3 is made up of 15 amino acids. Germline V gene sequence: CDR1 SGDLS, CDR2 YYNGEE. Trimming cost V 0 bases and J 2 bases, with 10 bases left between them. The DNA of the CDR3 is TGTGCCAGCAGCGTAGCTACTCCCAACACAGATACGCAGTATTTT. Its protein is CASSVATPNTDTQYF. Drawing the rest from reference TRBV9 and TRBJ2-3, the complete variable domain is DSGVTQTPKHLITATGQRVTLRCSPRSGDLSVYWYQQSLDQGLQFLIQYYNGEERAKGNILERFSAQQFPDLHSELNLSSLELGDSALYFCASSVATPNTDTQYFGPGTRLTVL.

The rearrangement uses TRBV4-2 and TRBJ2-2; D might be TRBD2 (6 bases). CDR1 LGHNA and CDR2 YNFKEQ come from the germline V gene. This CDR3 spans 13 amino acids. Trimming pared 8 bases from V and 5 bases from J, leaving 12 bases between. CDR3 in amino acids: CASLAGRTGELFF. CDR3 DNA sequence: TGTGCCAGCCTCGCGGGGCGGACCGGGGAGCTGTTTTTT.

This clonotype was recorded once. The chain combines TRBV15 with TRBJ2-1; 9 bases fit TRBD1. The CDR3 has 17 amino acids. Looked up from germline, CDR1 is LNHNV and CDR2 is YYDKDF (reference sequence). The V segment lost 0 bases and the J segment 5 bases; nucleotides outside the gene matches: 8. CDR3 coding DNA: TGTGCCACCAGCAGAGATTTTTCCGGGACAGGGAACAATGAGCAGTTCTTC. It is translated as CATSRDFSGTGNNEQFF.

V is TRBV20-1 and J is TRBJ1-5, with TRBD1 matching over 8 bases. V was pared by 6 bases and J by 6 bases, with 13 bases of the junction left unmatched. Per germline, CDR1 DFQATT and CDR2 SNEGSKA (reference sequence). This CDR3 region has 15 residues. The CDR3 coding sequence is TGCAGTGCGGGAAGGGACAGGCGAAATGGTCAGCCCCAGCATTTT. Encoded protein: CSAGRDRRNGQPQHF.

V usage is TRBV29-1 and J usage is TRBJ1-1, with D uncertain. Germline CDR1 reads SQVTM; CDR2 reads ANQGSEA. Trimming removed 7 bases at V and 6 bases at J, with 9 bases between. The CDR3 is 10 amino acids. As DNA, the CDR3 is TGCAGCGCTGAGTTGGCTGAAGCTTTCTTT. It translates to CSAELAEAFF.

The chain joins TRBV7-8 to TRBJ2-7; D unresolved. Trimming pared 1 base from V and 12 bases from J, leaving 16 bases between. The CDR3 has 13 residues. Per germline, CDR1 SGHVS and CDR2 FQNEAQ. The CDR3 loop reads CASSLGSAERLYV. CDR3 coding DNA: TGTGCCAGCAGCTTAGGTTCCGCAGAAAGGCTGTACGTC.

V is TRBV20-1 and J is TRBJ2-7; TRBD2 agrees at 9 bases. The V segment lost 7 bases and the J segment 6 bases; nucleotides outside the gene matches: 13. This CDR3 spans 14 amino acids. Germline V gene lookup returns CDR1 DFQATT and CDR2 SNEGSKA (reference sequence). The CDR3 sequence: CSVPAGGGAVEQYF. Written as DNA, the CDR3 is TGCAGTGTTCCAGCGGGCGGGGGGGCAGTCGAGCAGTACTTC.

This rearrangement joins TRBV3-1 to TRBJ2-5; D may be TRBD1 (5 bases). Trimming pared 3 bases from V and 5 bases from J, leaving 13 bases between. This CDR3 has 14 amino acids. Germline CDR1 reads LGHDT; CDR2 reads YNNKEL (reference sequence). DNA for the CDR3: TGTGCCAGCAGCCAGATACGACAGTCTGAGACCCAGTACTTC. It encodes CASSQIRQSETQYF.

The genes are TRBV2 and TRBJ2-2; perhaps TRBD1 as D (5 bases). The CDR3 is made up of 14 amino acids. The V gene lost 5 bases and the J gene lost 4 bases, with 11 bases spanning the gap. Germline loops: CDR1 SNHLY, CDR2 FYNNEI. This CDR3 reads CASSPQASTGELFF. The CDR3 DNA is TGTGCCAGCAGTCCACAGGCTAGCACCGGGGAGCTGTTTTTT.

V gene TRBV3-1 combines with J gene TRBJ1-1; D gene unclear. Looked up from germline, CDR1 is LGHDT and CDR2 is YNNKEL (reference sequence). V dropped 1 base and J dropped 6 bases, with 15 bases sitting between them. The CDR3 loop spans 15 amino acids. The CDR3 loop reads CASSQGGWAMAEAFF. Written as DNA, the CDR3 is TGTGCCAGCAGCCAAGGAGGTTGGGCCATGGCTGAAGCTTTCTTT. Full variable domain (rest looked up from reference TRBV3-1 and TRBJ1-1): DTAVSQTPKYLVTQMGNDKSIKCEQNLGHDTMYWYKQDSKKFLKIMFSYNNKELIINETVPNRFSPKSPDKAHLNLHINSLELGDSAVYFCASSQGGWAMAEAFFGQGTRLTVV.

The genes are TRBV10-3 and TRBJ1-5; TRBD1 might be the D (5 bases). Germline assignment: CDR1 ENHRY and CDR2 SYGVKD. This CDR3 region has 14 residues. Trimming left V 2 bases short and J 6 bases short, with 11 bases between. The chain's CDR3 is CAISEVQGGQPQHF. The CDR3 bases are TGTGCCATCAGTGAGGTCCAGGGAGGTCAGCCCCAGCATTTT.

The chain has TRBV5-1 and TRBJ1-1; possibly TRBD1 for D (6 bases). The CDR3 sequence is 15 residues long. V lost 0 bases, J lost 4 bases, and 13 bases lay in between. From germline, CDR1 is SGHRS and CDR2 YFSETQ. In DNA form, the CDR3 reads TGCGCCAGCAGCTTGGAAGCCAGGGGTGCCACTGAAGCTTTCTTT. It is translated as CASSLEARGATEAFF.

The chain's CDR3 is CASSQKTITGELFF. The DNA for the CDR3 is TGTGCCAGCAGTCAGAAAACGATCACCGGGGAGCTGTTTTTT. V is TRBV14 and J is TRBJ2-2; D ambiguous. There are 14 residues in the CDR3. V dropped 6 bases and J dropped 4 bases, with 12 bases sitting between them. From germline, CDR1 is SGHDN and CDR2 FVKESK.

In this sample, this clonotype turned up a few times. This chain links TRBV30 with TRBJ1-5, with 7 bases identical to TRBD1. The CDR3 sequence is 13 residues long. From germline, CDR1 is GTSNPN and CDR2 SVGIG (reference sequence). V lost 2 bases, J lost 6 bases, and 4 bases stayed unmatched. The CDR3 is CAWSRTGGQPQHF. The CDR3 coding sequence is TGTGCCTGGAGTCGGACAGGCGGTCAGCCCCAGCATTTT.

This sequence joins TRBV12-3 or TRBV12-4 and TRBJ1-2; D perhaps matches TRBD1 (5 bases). The length of the CDR3 is 16 residues. Trimming left V 7 bases short and J 13 bases short, with 31 bases between. CDR3 DNA: TGTGCCAGCACCCAAAGCGGGGACCTTCGAGCAGATAGTTCCACCTTC. The encoded protein is CASTQSGDLRADSSTF.

CDR3 DNA sequence: TGCAGCGTTGAAGATCGAAGGGGCTCTAACTATGGCTACACCTTC. It translates to CSVEDRRGSNYGYTF. This chain joins TRBV29-1 and TRBJ1-2; D may be TRBD1 (5 bases). V was pared by 0 bases and J by 0 bases, with 11 bases between. The CDR3 sequence is 15 residues long. The germline CDR1 and CDR2 sequences are SQVTM and ANQGSEA. Drawing the rest from reference TRBV29-1 and TRBJ1-2, the complete variable domain is SAVISQKPSRDICQRGTSLTIQCQVDSQVTMMFWYRQQPGQSLTLIATANQGSEATYESGFVIDKFPISRPNLTFSTLTVSNMSPEDSSIYLCSVEDRRGSNYGYTFGSGTRLTVV.

This clonotype was counted a few times. V and J are TRBV14 and TRBJ2-6; D gene uncertain. V dropped 8 bases and J dropped 0 bases, with 5 bases sitting between them. Germline lookup yields CDR1 SGHDN and CDR2 FVKESK. The length of the CDR3 is 13 residues. The CDR3 protein is CASHFSGANVLTF. The CDR3 region has the DNA TGTGCCAGCCATTTCTCTGGGGCCAACGTCCTGACTTTC.

V is TRBV19 and J is TRBJ2-7; TRBD2 aligns across 10 bases. Germline CDR1 and CDR2: LNHDA and SQIVND (reference sequence). J lost 5 bases, V lost 3 bases, and 7 bases had no gene match. CDR3 length: 15 residues. The CDR3 reads CASSIRAGGSNEQYF. The CDR3 region has the DNA TGTGCCAGTAGTATCCGAGCGGGGGGGTCCAACGAGCAGTACTTC.

The chain joins TRBV20-1 to TRBJ1-3; tentative D call: TRBD1 (5 bases). The germline V and J ends were trimmed by 5 bases and 0 bases, with 11 bases remaining between them. Looked up from germline, CDR1 is DFQATT and CDR2 is SNEGSKA (reference sequence). CDR3 length: 14 amino acids. CDR3 coding DNA: TGCAGTGCTTTGACAGCTTCCTCTGGAAACACCATATATTTT. This translates into CSALTASSGNTIYF.

The chain couples TRBV14 to TRBJ2-5; maybe TRBD2 (5 bases). The length of the CDR3 is 17 residues. Per the germline V gene, CDR1 is SGHDN and CDR2 is FVKESK. Trimming stripped 0 bases from V and 2 bases from J, with 16 bases between. The CDR3 loop is CASSQDFRARGQETQYF. CDR3 sequence (DNA): TGTGCCAGCAGCCAAGATTTTAGGGCCCGGGGACAAGAGACCCAGTACTTC.